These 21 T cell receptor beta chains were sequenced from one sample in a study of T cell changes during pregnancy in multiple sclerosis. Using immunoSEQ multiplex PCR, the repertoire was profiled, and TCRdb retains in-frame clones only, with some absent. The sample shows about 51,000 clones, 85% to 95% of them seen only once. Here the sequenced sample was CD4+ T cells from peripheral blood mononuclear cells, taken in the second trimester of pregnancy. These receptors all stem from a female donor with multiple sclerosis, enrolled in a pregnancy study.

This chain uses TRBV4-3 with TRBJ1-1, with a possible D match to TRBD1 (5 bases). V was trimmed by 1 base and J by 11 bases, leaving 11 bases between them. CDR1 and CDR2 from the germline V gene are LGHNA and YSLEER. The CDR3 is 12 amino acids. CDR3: CASSQVRGVAFF. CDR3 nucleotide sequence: TGCGCCAGCAGCCAAGTCCGGGGGGTGGCTTTCTTT.

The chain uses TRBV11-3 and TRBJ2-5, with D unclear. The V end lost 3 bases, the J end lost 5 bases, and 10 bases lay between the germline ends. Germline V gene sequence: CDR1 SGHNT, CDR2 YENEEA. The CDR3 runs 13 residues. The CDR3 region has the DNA TGTGCCAGCAGCTTTAACCCTATCGAGACCCAGTACTTC. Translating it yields CASSFNPIETQYF.

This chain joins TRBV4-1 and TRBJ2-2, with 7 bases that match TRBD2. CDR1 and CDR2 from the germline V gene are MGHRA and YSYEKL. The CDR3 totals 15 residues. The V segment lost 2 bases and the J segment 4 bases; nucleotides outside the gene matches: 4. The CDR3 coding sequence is TGCGCCAGCAGCCAAACTAGCGCGGGCACCGGGGAGCTGTTTTTT. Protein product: CASSQTSAGTGELFF.

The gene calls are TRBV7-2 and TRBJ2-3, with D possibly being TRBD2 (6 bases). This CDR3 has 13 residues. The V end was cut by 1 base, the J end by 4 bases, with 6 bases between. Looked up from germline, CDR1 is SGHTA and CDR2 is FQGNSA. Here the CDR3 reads CASSLERADTQYF. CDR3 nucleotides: TGTGCCAGCAGCTTAGAGCGGGCAGATACGCAGTATTTT.

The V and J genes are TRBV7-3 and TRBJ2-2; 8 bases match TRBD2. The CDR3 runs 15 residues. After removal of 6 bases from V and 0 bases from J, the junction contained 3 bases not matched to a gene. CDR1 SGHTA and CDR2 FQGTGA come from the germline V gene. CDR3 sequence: CASRIAGTNTGELFF. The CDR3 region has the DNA TGTGCCAGCAGAATAGCGGGGACGAACACCGGGGAGCTGTTTTTT.

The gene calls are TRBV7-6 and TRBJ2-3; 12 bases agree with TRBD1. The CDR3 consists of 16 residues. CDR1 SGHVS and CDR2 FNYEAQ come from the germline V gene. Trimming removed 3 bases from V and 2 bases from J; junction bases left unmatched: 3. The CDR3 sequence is CASSLGTGGPTDTQYF. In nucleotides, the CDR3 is TGTGCCAGCAGCTTGGGGACAGGGGGCCCCACAGATACGCAGTATTTT.

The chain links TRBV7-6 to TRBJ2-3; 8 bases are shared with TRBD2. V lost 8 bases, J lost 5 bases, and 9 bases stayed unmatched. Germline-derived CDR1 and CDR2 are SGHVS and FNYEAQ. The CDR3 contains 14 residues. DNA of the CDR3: TGTGCCAGCGGCCTCGGGGGGGGAATAGATACGCAGTATTTT. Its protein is CASGLGGGIDTQYF.

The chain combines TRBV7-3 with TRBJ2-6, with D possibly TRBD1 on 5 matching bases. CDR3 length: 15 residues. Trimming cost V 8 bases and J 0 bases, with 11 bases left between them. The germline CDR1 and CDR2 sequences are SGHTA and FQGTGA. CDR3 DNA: TGTGCCAGCTCTTACAGGTCCTCTGGGGCCAACGTCCTGACTTTC. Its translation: CASSYRSSGANVLTF.

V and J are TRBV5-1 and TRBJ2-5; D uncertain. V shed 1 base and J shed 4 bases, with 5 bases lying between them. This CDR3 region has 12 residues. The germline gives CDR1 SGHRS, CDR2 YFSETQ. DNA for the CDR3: TGCGCCAGCAGCTTGTTCGGAGAGACCCAGTACTTC. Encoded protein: CASSLFGETQYF.

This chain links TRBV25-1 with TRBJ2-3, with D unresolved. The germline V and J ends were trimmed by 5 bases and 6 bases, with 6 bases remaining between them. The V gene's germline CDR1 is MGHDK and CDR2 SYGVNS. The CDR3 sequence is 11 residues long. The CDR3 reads CASSPLDTQYF. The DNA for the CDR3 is TGTGCCAGCAGTCCCTTGGATACGCAGTATTTT.

CDR3: CASRAYRETGELFF. As DNA, the CDR3 is TGTGCCAGCAGAGCTTACAGGGAGACCGGGGAGCTGTTTTTT. V usage is TRBV2 and J usage is TRBJ2-2, with D possibly matching TRBD1 (6 bases). The germline V and J ends were trimmed by 6 bases and 5 bases, with 13 bases remaining between them. CDR1 SNHLY and CDR2 FYNNEI come from the germline V gene. There are 14 residues in the CDR3.

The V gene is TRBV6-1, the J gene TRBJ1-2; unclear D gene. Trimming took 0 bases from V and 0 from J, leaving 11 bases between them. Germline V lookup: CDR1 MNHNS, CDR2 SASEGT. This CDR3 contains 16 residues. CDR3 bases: TGTGCCAGCAGTGAAGCCCTTGGGAGGGCTAACTATGGCTACACCTTC. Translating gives CASSEALGRANYGYTF.

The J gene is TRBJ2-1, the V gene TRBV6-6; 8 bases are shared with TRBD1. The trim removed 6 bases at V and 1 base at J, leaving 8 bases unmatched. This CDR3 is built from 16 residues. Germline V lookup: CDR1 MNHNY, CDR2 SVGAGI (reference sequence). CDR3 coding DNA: TGTGCCAGCAGAACTGGGCAGGGGGCATCCTACAATGAGCAGTTCTTC. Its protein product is CASRTGQGASYNEQFF.

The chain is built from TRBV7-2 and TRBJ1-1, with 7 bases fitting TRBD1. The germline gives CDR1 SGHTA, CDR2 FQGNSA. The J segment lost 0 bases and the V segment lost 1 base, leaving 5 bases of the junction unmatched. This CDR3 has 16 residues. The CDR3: CASSLETGRVNTEAFF. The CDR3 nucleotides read TGTGCCAGCAGCTTAGAGACAGGGAGAGTGAACACTGAAGCTTTCTTT.

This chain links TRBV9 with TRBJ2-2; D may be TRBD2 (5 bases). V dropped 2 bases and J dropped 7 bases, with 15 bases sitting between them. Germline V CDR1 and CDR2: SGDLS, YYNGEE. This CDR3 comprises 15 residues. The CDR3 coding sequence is TGTGCCAGCAGCGTTGGCGCTAGCTTAGGCGGGGAGCTGTTTTTT. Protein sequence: CASSVGASLGGELFF. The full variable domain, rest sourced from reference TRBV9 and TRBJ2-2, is DSGVTQTPKHLITATGQRVTLRCSPRSGDLSVYWYQQSLDQGLQFLIQYYNGEERAKGNILERFSAQQFPDLHSELNLSSLELGDSALYFCASSVGASLGGELFFGEGSRLTVL.

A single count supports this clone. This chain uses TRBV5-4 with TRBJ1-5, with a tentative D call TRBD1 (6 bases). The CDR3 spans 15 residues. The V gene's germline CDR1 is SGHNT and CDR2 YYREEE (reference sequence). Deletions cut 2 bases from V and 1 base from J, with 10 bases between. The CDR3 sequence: CASSLGGESNQPQHF. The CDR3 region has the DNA TGTGCCAGCAGCTTAGGGGGGGAGAGCAATCAGCCCCAGCATTTT.

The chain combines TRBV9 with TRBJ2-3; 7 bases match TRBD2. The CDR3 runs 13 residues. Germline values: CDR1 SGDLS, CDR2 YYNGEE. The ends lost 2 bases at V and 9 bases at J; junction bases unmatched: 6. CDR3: CASSVDLGGTQYF. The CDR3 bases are TGTGCCAGCAGCGTGGACCTGGGAGGGACGCAGTATTTT.

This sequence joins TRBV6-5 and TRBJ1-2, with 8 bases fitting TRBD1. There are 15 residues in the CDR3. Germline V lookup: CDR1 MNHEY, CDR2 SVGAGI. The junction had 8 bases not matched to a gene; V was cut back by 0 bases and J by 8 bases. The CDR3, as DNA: TGTGCCAGCAGTTACTCGCGCACAGGGGGAGACGGCTACACCTTC. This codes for CASSYSRTGGDGYTF.

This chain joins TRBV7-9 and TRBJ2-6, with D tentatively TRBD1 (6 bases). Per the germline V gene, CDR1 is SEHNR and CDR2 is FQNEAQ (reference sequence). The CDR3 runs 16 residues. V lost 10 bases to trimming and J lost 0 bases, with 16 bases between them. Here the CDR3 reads CATNMGAPSGANVLTF. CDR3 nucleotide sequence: TGTGCCACAAACATGGGGGCCCCCTCTGGGGCCAACGTCCTGACTTTC.

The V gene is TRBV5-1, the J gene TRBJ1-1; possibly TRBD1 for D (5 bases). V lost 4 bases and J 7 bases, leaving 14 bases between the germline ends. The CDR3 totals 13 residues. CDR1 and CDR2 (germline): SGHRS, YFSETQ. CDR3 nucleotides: TGCGCCAGCAGCGTCCGCGGGACTCATGAAGCTTTCTTT. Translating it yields CASSVRGTHEAFF.

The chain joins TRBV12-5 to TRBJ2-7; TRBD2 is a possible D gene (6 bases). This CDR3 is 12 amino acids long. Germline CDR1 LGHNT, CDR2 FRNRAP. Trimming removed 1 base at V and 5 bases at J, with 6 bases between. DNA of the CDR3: TGTGCTAGTGGTTTGGGGGAGGACGAGCAGTACTTC. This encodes CASGLGEDEQYF. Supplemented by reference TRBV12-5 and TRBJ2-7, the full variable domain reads DARVTQTPRHKVTEMGQEVTMRCQPILGHNTVFWYRQTMMQGLELLAYFRNRAPLDDSGMPKDRFSAEMPDATLATLKIQPSEPRDSAVYFCASGLGEDEQYFGPGTRLTVT.